Listed below are T cell receptor beta chains from one sample, sequenced in a study of cytomegalovirus exposure and HLA in healthy donors. Sequencing used immunoSEQ multiplex PCR; TCRdb keeps in-frame clones, though not all of them. The sample has 150,000 to 200,000 clones; around 75% are singletons. The material sequenced was PBMCs. Receptors were obtained from a human donor in good health. Both conserved end residues are part of each CDR3. The D gene is left open where the match is weak. Size values are once, few and many counts, or a class for expanded clones, and some rows have none.

V	D	J	size	CDR3	DNA
TRBV6-5	TRBD2	TRBJ2-1	-	CASSYAGLVFDEQFF	TGTGCCAGCAGTTACGCGGGACTAGTCTTTGATGAGCAGTTCTTC
TRBV25-1	-	TRBJ2-3	-	CASSGPDSLEGGDTQYF	TGTGCCAGCAGTGGCCCGGACAGCCTTGAAGGCGGAGATACGCAGTATTTT
TRBV7-9	-	TRBJ2-7	-	CASARGSYEQYF	TGTGCCAGCGCGCGGGGCAGCTACGAGCAGTACTTC
TRBV19	TRBD1	TRBJ1-1	-	CASSPIDRDTEAFF	TGTGCCAGTAGTCCCATCGACAGGGACACTGAAGCTTTCTTT
TRBV9	TRBD2	TRBJ2-7	-	CASSVEASGGASYEQYF	TGTGCCAGCAGCGTAGAAGCGAGCGGGGGGGCCTCCTACGAGCAGTACTTC
TRBV21-1	-	TRBJ1-1	few	CASAGGRTEAFF	TGTGCCAGCGCGGGGGGGCGAACTGAAGCTTTCTTT
TRBV7-2	TRBD2	TRBJ2-3	-	CASSLVAGDTQYF	TGTGCCAGCAGCTTAGTAGCGGGGGATACGCAGTATTTT
TRBV6-6	-	TRBJ1-6	-	CASSYDSTTAPLHF	TGTGCCAGCAGTTACGACAGCACGACAGCACCCCTCCACTTT
TRBV9	TRBD1	TRBJ1-2	few	CASSVGGQGRGYTF	TGTGCCAGCAGCGTAGGTGGACAGGGCAGAGGATACACCTTC
TRBV6-6	-	TRBJ2-7	-	CASRRDTGYEQYF	TGTGCCAGCAGAAGGGACACGGGCTACGAGCAGTACTTC
TRBV27	-	TRBJ1-1	-	CASSFGSFGTEAFF	TGTGCCAGCAGTTTCGGGTCCTTTGGGACTGAAGCTTTCTTT
TRBV19	TRBD1	TRBJ2-3	-	CASSISTGPDTQYF	TGTGCCAGTAGTATTTCGACAGGGCCAGATACGCAGTATTTT
TRBV9	TRBD2	TRBJ2-7	-	CASSVSGGPTYEQYF	TGTGCCAGCAGCGTAAGCGGGGGGCCCACCTACGAGCAGTACTTC
TRBV6-4	TRBD1	TRBJ2-1	-	CASRRQGAAEQFF	TGTGCCAGCAGAAGACAGGGGGCTGCTGAGCAGTTCTTC